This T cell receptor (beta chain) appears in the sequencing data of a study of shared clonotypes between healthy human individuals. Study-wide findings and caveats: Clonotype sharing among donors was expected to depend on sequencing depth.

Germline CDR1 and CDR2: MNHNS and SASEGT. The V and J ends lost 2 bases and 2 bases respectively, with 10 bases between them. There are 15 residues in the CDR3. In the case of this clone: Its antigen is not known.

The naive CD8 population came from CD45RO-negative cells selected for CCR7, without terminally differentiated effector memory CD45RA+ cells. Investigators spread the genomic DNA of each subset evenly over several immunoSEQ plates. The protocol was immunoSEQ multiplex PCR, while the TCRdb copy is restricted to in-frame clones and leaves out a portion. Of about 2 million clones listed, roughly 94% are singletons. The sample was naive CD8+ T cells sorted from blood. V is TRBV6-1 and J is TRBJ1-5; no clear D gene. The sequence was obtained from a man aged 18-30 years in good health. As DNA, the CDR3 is TGTGCCAGCAGTGAATGGAGGGAGGGCAATCAGCCCCAGCATTTT. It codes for CASSEWREGNQPQHF.